The 25 T cell receptor beta chains reported below all come from one sample, sequenced in a study of cytomegalovirus exposure and HLA in healthy donors. The PCR contained 60 Vbeta and 13 Jbeta primers. Assay: immunoSEQ multiplex PCR; the TCRdb copy retains only in-frame clones and omits some. The sample has roughly 200,000 clones, roughly 80% seen once. Sequenced material: PBMCs. These receptors were taken from a boy between 10 and 17 years old in good health and CMV-seronegative.

The rearrangement joins TRBV2 to TRBJ2-2; a weak D match, TRBD1 (6 bases). V was pared by 0 bases and J by 8 bases, with 16 bases between. Germline V gives CDR1 SNHLY, CDR2 FYNNEI. The CDR3 length is 16 residues. For the CDR3, the DNA is TGTGCCAGCAGTGAAGCAGGACAGCTTCTAGGAGGGGAGCTGTTTTTT. It specifies CASSEAGQLLGGELFF.

The chain carries TRBV7-9 and TRBJ1-2, with D hard to call. This CDR3 has 17 amino acids. Trimming took off 1 base at V and 4 bases at J, with 19 bases between the two ends. CDR1 and CDR2 from the germline V gene are SEHNR and FQNEAQ (reference sequence). CDR3 sequence reads: CASSLGRGRRLSYGYTF. DNA of the CDR3: TGTGCCAGCAGCTTAGGGCGAGGGAGGAGGCTCAGCTATGGCTACACCTTC.

The chain employs TRBV5-1 and TRBJ1-1; maybe TRBD1 (5 bases). The CDR3 extends over 14 amino acids. The germline V gene encodes CDR1 SGHRS and CDR2 YFSETQ. Deletions cut 5 bases from V and 0 bases from J, with 11 bases between. The CDR3 sequence: CASRETVLNTEAFF. CDR3 in DNA: TGCGCCAGCAGGGAGACAGTATTGAACACTGAAGCTTTCTTT.

The chain has TRBV6-4 and TRBJ2-3; TRBD1 matches 9 bases. CDR1 MRHNA and CDR2 SNTAGT come from the germline V gene. CDR3 size: 16 residues. The J segment lost 2 bases and the V segment lost 5 bases, leaving 8 bases of the junction unmatched. The chain's CDR3 is CASSPGTGFHTDTQYF. For the CDR3, the DNA is TGTGCCAGCAGTCCCGGGACAGGGTTCCACACAGATACGCAGTATTTT.

V gene TRBV11-2 combines with J gene TRBJ1-6; no definite D call. V lost 4 bases, J lost 11 bases, and 12 bases lay in between. Germline V lookup: CDR1 SGHAT, CDR2 FQNNGV. The CDR3 sequence is 13 residues long. In nucleotides, the CDR3 is TGTGCCAGCAGCTCCCAGCGCAGACCACCCCTCCACTTT. This translates into CASSSQRRPPLHF.

CDR3 bases: TGCAGCGTTGAAGATTTTGAGGGGGCCACCTCTGACGGCTACACCTTC. Protein product: CSVEDFEGATSDGYTF. The V gene is TRBV29-1, the J gene TRBJ1-2, with 7 bases matching TRBD1. The V and J ends lost 0 bases and 8 bases, in that order; junction bases with no gene match: 15. The CDR3 consists of 16 residues. Per germline, CDR1 SQVTM and CDR2 ANQGSEA.

The J gene is TRBJ2-3, the V gene TRBV19; D call uncertain. The CDR3 has 12 residues. V was shortened by 0 bases and J by 7 bases, with 5 bases between the two germline ends. CDR1 and CDR2 (germline): LNHDA, SQIVND (reference sequence). CDR3 protein: CASSIDLNTQYF. In nucleotides, the CDR3 is TGTGCCAGTAGTATAGATCTTAATACGCAGTATTTT.

The chain employs TRBV7-2 and TRBJ2-2; perhaps TRBD1 as D (6 bases). Per the germline V gene, CDR1 is SGHTA and CDR2 is FQGNSA. The CDR3 length is 15 residues. The ends were cut back, 5 bases at V and 3 bases at J, with 13 bases in the middle. In nucleotides, the CDR3 is TGTGCCAGCAGCCTAGGACAGACATACACCGGGGAGCTGTTTTTT. Its protein is CASSLGQTYTGELFF.

This clone was counted once. This rearrangement joins TRBV5-1 to TRBJ1-5; 8 bases agree with TRBD1. V lost 0 bases to trimming and J lost 7 bases; unmatched junction nucleotides: 6. Per the germline V gene, CDR1 is SGHRS and CDR2 is YFSETQ. The CDR3 is made up of 15 amino acids. Here the CDR3 DNA reads TGCGCCAGCAGCTTGGGGACAGGGAAGTTCCAGCCCCAGCATTTT. Amino acid sequence: CASSLGTGKFQPQHF.

The chain carries TRBV10-3 and TRBJ2-1; D might be TRBD1 (5 bases). The CDR3 spans 14 residues. Germline CDR1 and CDR2: ENHRY and SYGVKD. V lost 2 bases, J lost 2 bases, and 7 bases lay in between. In nucleotides, the CDR3 is TGTGCCATCAGTGAGAGGGGTCCCTACAATGAGCAGTTCTTC. Residues: CAISERGPYNEQFF.

This clone was seen only a few times. The CDR3 protein is CASTDRRDQPQHF. The CDR3, as DNA: TGTGCCAGCACTGACAGGCGGGATCAGCCCCAGCATTTT. The chain carries TRBV6-5 and TRBJ1-5, with D maybe TRBD1 (6 bases). V was clipped by 7 bases and J by 5 bases, with 12 bases between them. The germline V gene has CDR1 MNHEY and CDR2 SVGAGI. The CDR3 extends over 13 amino acids.

The V gene is TRBV29-1, the J gene TRBJ2-3; TRBD2 matches at 8 bases. The CDR3 spans 18 residues. V lost 0 bases to trimming and J lost 2 bases; unmatched junction nucleotides: 13. Germline V gene data show CDR1 as SQVTM and CDR2 as ANQGSEA. The CDR3 DNA reads TGCAGCGTTGAAGATGCGCAATTATCCGGGAGGGCCACAGATACGCAGTATTTT. It encodes CSVEDAQLSGRATDTQYF.

This chain connects TRBV6-1 to TRBJ2-3, with a tentative D call TRBD2 (6 bases). Deletions cut 7 bases from V and 4 bases from J, with 15 bases between. Germline values: CDR1 MNHNS, CDR2 SASEGT. The CDR3 loop spans 14 amino acids. The CDR3 nucleotides read TGTGCCAGCACGGTAGGGACTCCACCAGATACGCAGTATTTT. The encoded protein is CASTVGTPPDTQYF.

This clone was counted between two and nine times. The V and J genes are TRBV7-9 and TRBJ1-1; no clear D. From germline, CDR1 is SEHNR and CDR2 FQNEAQ (reference sequence). The CDR3 totals 12 residues. V was shortened by 2 bases and J by 7 bases, with 8 bases between the two germline ends. The CDR3 sequence: CASSLIEGEAFF. CDR3 in DNA: TGTGCCAGCAGCTTAATCGAGGGTGAAGCTTTCTTT.

The chain recombines TRBV9 with TRBJ2-4; D is perhaps TRBD1 (5 bases). The CDR3 extends over 18 amino acids. V was clipped by 4 bases and J by 0 bases, with 20 bases between them. CDR1 is SGDLS, CDR2 YYNGEE, per germline. CDR3 in amino acids: CASSPTDRTMVAKNIQYF. The CDR3 nucleotides read TGTGCCAGCAGCCCGACAGACCGTACTATGGTAGCCAAAAACATTCAGTACTTC. The full variable domain, completed using reference TRBV9 and TRBJ2-4, is DSGVTQTPKHLITATGQRVTLRCSPRSGDLSVYWYQQSLDQGLQFLIQYYNGEERAKGNILERFSAQQFPDLHSELNLSSLELGDSALYFCASSPTDRTMVAKNIQYFGAGTRLSVL.

V and J are TRBV5-1 and TRBJ2-7; TRBD2 agrees at 15 bases. J was trimmed by 4 bases and V by 4 bases; bases with no gene match: 6. Germline V lookup: CDR1 SGHRS, CDR2 YFSETQ. The CDR3 consists of 16 residues. This CDR3 reads CASSPTGTSGRYEQYF. The CDR3 coding sequence is TGCGCCAGCAGCCCTACCGGGACTAGCGGGAGGTACGAGCAGTACTTC.

The chain employs TRBV7-3 and TRBJ2-5; no clear D. The J call may be faulty, since TRBJ2-7 better matches the DNA end. CDR1 is SGHTA and CDR2 is FQGTGA in the germline V gene. The CDR3 runs 13 residues. CDR3 sequence (DNA): TGTGCCAGCAGCTTTGGGGACTCCTACGAGCAGTACTTC. It is translated as CASSFGDSYEQYF.

The V call is TRBV29-1, the J call TRBJ2-1; 12 bases match TRBD2. The germline V gene has CDR1 SQVTM and CDR2 ANQGSEA. This CDR3 is 21 amino acids long. Trimming took 0 bases from V and 0 from J; bases not matched to a gene: 15. CDR3 nucleotides: TGCAGCGTTGAAGAAGCGGGGGCTAGCGGGAGGGCCGATAGCTCCTACAATGAGCAGTTCTTC. It yields the protein CSVEEAGASGRADSSYNEQFF.

The rearrangement links TRBV19 to TRBJ2-7; 8 nucleotides align to TRBD2. After removal of 2 bases from V and 3 bases from J, the junction contained 3 bases not matched to a gene. Germline-derived CDR1 and CDR2 are LNHDA and SQIVND (reference sequence). CDR3 length: 14 residues. CDR3 loop: CASSITSGRYEQYF. CDR3 bases: TGTGCCAGTAGTATAACTAGCGGCCGCTACGAGCAGTACTTC.

This clone came up a few times. This rearrangement joins TRBV2 to TRBJ2-6; 7 bases fit TRBD1. The CDR3 runs 17 residues. V dropped 9 bases and J dropped 1; count of bases not matched to a gene: 12. The germline gives CDR1 SNHLY, CDR2 FYNNEI. The CDR3 coding sequence is TGTGCCAGTTCCGCTGGGACAGATCTGTCTGGGGCCAACGTCCTGACTTTC. Translation: CASSAGTDLSGANVLTF.

Here the CDR3 DNA reads TGCGCCAGCAGCCGAGGGGGAGAAAAACTGTTTTTT. Its protein product is CASSRGGEKLFF. The chain couples TRBV4-1 to TRBJ1-4, with D perhaps matching TRBD1 (6 bases). Looked up from germline, CDR1 is MGHRA and CDR2 is YSYEKL. V shed 4 bases and J shed 8 bases, with 8 bases lying between them. The CDR3 covers 12 residues.

CDR3 in DNA: TGTGCCAGCAGCTTAGTAGGGACTAGCGGTGTTGAGCAGTTCTTC. Protein sequence: CASSLVGTSGVEQFF. The chain recombines TRBV11-3 with TRBJ2-1; 11 bases align to TRBD2. Trimming cost V 1 base and J 9 bases; bases outside gene matches: 5. CDR3 size: 15 residues. Germline V gives CDR1 SGHNT, CDR2 YENEEA. The whole variable domain, filled in from reference TRBV11-3 and TRBJ2-1, reads EAGVVQSPRYKIIEKKQPVAFWCNPISGHNTLYWYLQNLGQGPELLIRYENEEAVDDSQLPKDRFSAERLKGVDSTLKIQPAELGDSAVYLCASSLVGTSGVEQFFGPGTRLTVL.

The chain couples TRBV5-6 to TRBJ2-3, with TRBD2 matching over 14 bases. V was clipped by 4 bases and J by 7 bases; unmatched bases: 8. This CDR3 comprises 16 residues. Per germline, CDR1 SGHDT and CDR2 YYEEEE. CDR3 coding DNA: TGTGCCAGCAGCCTACCGGGACTAGCGGGAGCACATACGCAGTATTTT. This gives the protein CASSLPGLAGAHTQYF. The full variable domain, rest sourced from reference TRBV5-6 and TRBJ2-3, is DAGVTQSPTHLIKTRGQQVTLRCSPKSGHDTVSWYQQALGQGPQFIFQYYEEEERQRGNFPDRFSGHQFPNYSSELNVNALLLGDSALYLCASSLPGLAGAHTQYFGPGTRLTVL.

The rearrangement links TRBV25-1 to TRBJ2-2, with D tentatively TRBD1 (5 bases). This CDR3 has 15 amino acids. V lost 2 bases and J lost 1, with 8 bases in between. Germline V CDR1 and CDR2: MGHDK, SYGVNS. In DNA, the CDR3 is TGTGCCAGCAGTGAAGGGGCAGGGAACACCGGGGAGCTGTTTTTT. Translation gives CASSEGAGNTGELFF.

A word on this clone: A junction boundary mismatches the germline segment, possibly from a read error. The chain carries TRBV2 and TRBJ2-4; TRBD1 agrees at 8 bases. The CDR3 runs to 13 residues. Germline CDR1 is SNHLY and CDR2 is FYNNEI. The CDR3 spells CASTSQGPGQEDF. The CDR3 DNA follows: TGTGCCAGTACGTCTCAGGGGCCGGGACAGGAGGACTTC.